The rows below give T cell receptor beta chains drawn from one sample of a study of blood T cell repertoires in COVID-19. Repertoires were generated with immunoSEQ multiplex PCR, while TCRdb's copy carries only in-frame clones and drops some. The profile shows a few hundred thousand clones, just under 85% of them singletons. The sample consisted of peripheral blood. The receptors shown here come from a woman aged 45-60 years with active or convalescent COVID-19. The CDR3 runs from the conserved cysteine through the conserved F or W. Each record gives: clone size, CDR3 length, D gene, V gene, J gene, CDR3 DNA, CDR3 protein. A D gene is named only where the DNA matches it firmly. Not all rows give a size; the values are once, few, many and, for expanded clones, a class.

size: many
length: 13
D: -
V: TRBV23-1
J: TRBJ2-7
DNA: TGCGCCAGCAGTCAATTAAACAGGGTCAGGAGGTACTTC
CDR3: CASSQLNRVRRYF

size: few
length: 13
D: TRBD2
V: TRBV9
J: TRBJ2-1
DNA: TGTGCCAGCAGCGTAGGCGGGACTAGCGTTTCGTTCTTC
CDR3: CASSVGGTSVSFF

size: -
length: 17
D: TRBD1
V: TRBV9
J: TRBJ2-2
DNA: TGTGCCAGCAGCCTCTACCAGGGGGCGAGAAGAACCGGGGAGCTGTTTTTT
CDR3: CASSLYQGARRTGELFF

size: once
length: 12
D: -
V: TRBV19
J: TRBJ2-1
DNA: TGTGCCAGTAGCGGACTGAACAATGAGCAGTTCTTC
CDR3: CASSGLNNEQFF

size: -
length: 15
D: TRBD2
V: TRBV4-2
J: TRBJ2-1
DNA: TGTGCCAGCAGCCCACTAGCGCAAACCTACAATGAGCAGTTCTTC
CDR3: CASSPLAQTYNEQFF

size: -
length: 14
D: -
V: TRBV5-6
J: TRBJ1-1
DNA: TGTGCCAGCAGCTTGAAAAGGGGATCTACTGAAGCTTTCTTT
CDR3: CASSLKRGSTEAFF

size: -
length: 13
D: -
V: TRBV12-5
J: TRBJ2-7
DNA: TGTGCTAGTGGTTTGGTACTCGGTACTGCGCAGTACTTC
CDR3: CASGLVLGTAQYF

size: -
length: 15
D: TRBD1
V: TRBV5-1
J: TRBJ1-2
DNA: TGCGCCAGCAGCAGTGGGGACAGGGGGAACTATGGCTACACCTTC
CDR3: CASSSGDRGNYGYTF

size: -
length: 14
D: -
V: TRBV2
J: TRBJ1-1
DNA: TGTGCCAGCAGTGAGGGGCGGGGATACGGTGAAGCTTTCTTT
CDR3: CASSEGRGYGEAFF

size: -
length: 15
D: -
V: TRBV5-1
J: TRBJ1-2
DNA: TGCGCCAGCAGCTTAAGGGGCGGTATAACTATGGGCTACACCTTC
CDR3: CASSLRGGITMGYTF

size: -
length: 20
D: -
V: TRBV4-2
J: TRBJ2-6
DNA: TGTGCCAGCAGCCAAGCCCTTGGGACTCTCCCTAGCTCTGGGGCCAACGTCCTGACTTTC
CDR3: CASSQALGTLPSSGANVLTF

size: -
length: 14
D: -
V: TRBV27
J: TRBJ2-7
DNA: TGTGCCAGCAGTTTTGCAGGGGCTACCTACGAGCAGTACTTC
CDR3: CASSFAGATYEQYF

size: -
length: 18
D: -
V: TRBV9
J: TRBJ1-3
DNA: TGTGCCAGCAGCGTAGCTACGGGAGGGCAGGGATCAGGAAACACCATATATTTT
CDR3: CASSVATGGQGSGNTIYF

size: -
length: 16
D: TRBD2
V: TRBV28
J: TRBJ2-3
DNA: TGTGCCAGCAGTTTATCATGGGGAGGGGGCACAGATACGCAGTATTTT
CDR3: CASSLSWGGGTDTQYF

size: -
length: 12
D: -
V: TRBV13
J: TRBJ2-7
DNA: TGTGCCAGCAGCTTATCATCGGGCGAGCAGTACTTC
CDR3: CASSLSSGEQYF

size: -
length: 16
D: -
V: TRBV14
J: TRBJ1-1
DNA: TGTGCCAGCAGCCAAGATGGCGGTCCTCGGATGGCTGAAGCTTTCTTT
CDR3: CASSQDGGPRMAEAFF

size: -
length: 14
D: -
V: TRBV7-9
J: TRBJ2-2
DNA: TGTGCCAGCAGCTACCGGACAGTTACCGGGGAGCTGTTTTTT
CDR3: CASSYRTVTGELFF

size: -
length: 16
D: -
V: TRBV7-9
J: TRBJ2-1
DNA: TGTGCCAGCAGCTTCCTAGGCGGAAGCTCCTACAATGAGCAGTTCTTC
CDR3: CASSFLGGSSYNEQFF

size: few
length: 15
D: TRBD2
V: TRBV7-3
J: TRBJ2-7
DNA: TGTGCCAGCAGCTTAGCGGCGGGAGTAGGATACGAGCAGTACTTC
CDR3: CASSLAAGVGYEQYF

size: once
length: 20
D: -
V: TRBV4-2
J: TRBJ1-6
DNA: TGTGCCAGCAGCCAAGATTTGGGTATTGTACCTAGCTCCTATAATTCACCCCTCCACTTT
CDR3: CASSQDLGIVPSSYNSPLHF

size: -
length: 14
D: TRBD1
V: TRBV28
J: TRBJ1-2
DNA: TGTGCCAGCAGTTTAGTGGACAGGACCTATGGCTACACCTTC
CDR3: CASSLVDRTYGYTF

size: -
length: 20
D: -
V: TRBV15
J: TRBJ2-3
DNA: TGTGCCACCAGTAAAACGACAGTTGCCCAACAGCATGGTAGCACAGATACGCAGTATTTT
CDR3: CATSKTTVAQQHGSTDTQYF

size: -
length: 20
D: TRBD2
V: TRBV28
J: TRBJ2-5
DNA: TGTGCCACGCAGTCATTAGTGGGACTAGCGGGAGAAGTGTACCAAGAGACCCAGTACTTC
CDR3: CATQSLVGLAGEVYQETQYF

size: -
length: 14
D: TRBD1
V: TRBV29-1
J: TRBJ2-7
DNA: TGCAGCGTTGGGCTACCGGGACAGGGCGGAGAGCAGTACTTC
CDR3: CSVGLPGQGGEQYF

size: -
length: 15
D: -
V: TRBV9
J: TRBJ2-6
DNA: TGTGCCAGCAGCCCCAGGGGATCTGGGGCCAACGTCCTGACTTTC
CDR3: CASSPRGSGANVLTF

size: -
length: 15
D: -
V: TRBV27
J: TRBJ1-4
DNA: TGTGCCAGCAGTGGCAACTACCACAATAATGAAAAACTGTTTTTT
CDR3: CASSGNYHNNEKLFF

size: -
length: 15
D: -
V: TRBV15
J: TRBJ2-7
DNA: TGTGCCACCAGCAGAGAAGGGCGGGTCTCCTACGAGCAGTACTTC
CDR3: CATSREGRVSYEQYF

size: -
length: 15
D: -
V: TRBV3-1/TRBV3-2
J: TRBJ1-6
DNA: TGTGCCAGCAGCCAAGGGGGAGATTATAATTCACCCCTCCACTTT
CDR3: CASSQGGDYNSPLHF

size: -
length: 15
D: TRBD2
V: TRBV6-7
J: TRBJ2-7
DNA: TGTGCCAGCAGTTCCCGGGGGACTAGCGGCTACGAGCAGTACTTC
CDR3: CASSSRGTSGYEQYF

size: -
length: 15
D: TRBD1
V: TRBV5-6
J: TRBJ2-3
DNA: TGTGCCAGCAGCTTGGTCGACAGGGGGACAGATACGCAGTATTTT
CDR3: CASSLVDRGTDTQYF

size: -
length: 15
D: -
V: TRBV10-3
J: TRBJ2-1
DNA: TGTGCCATCAGTGGCGCGGGTAGCTCCTACAATGAGCAGTTCTTC
CDR3: CAISGAGSSYNEQFF

size: -
length: 14
D: -
V: TRBV7-8
J: TRBJ2-7
DNA: TGTGCCAGCAGCCTAAGGGACTCGGAATTCGAGCAGTACTTC
CDR3: CASSLRDSEFEQYF

size: -
length: 11
D: -
V: TRBV6-2/TRBV6-3
J: TRBJ2-7
DNA: TGTGCCAGCAGCCCCTTCTACGAGCAGTACTTC
CDR3: CASSPFYEQYF

size: -
length: 11
D: -
V: TRBV20-1
J: TRBJ2-1
DNA: TGCAGTGCTAGTAGCGGAAATGAGCAGTTCTTC
CDR3: CSASSGNEQFF

size: -
length: 17
D: TRBD2
V: TRBV5-4
J: TRBJ2-1
DNA: TGTGCCAGCAGCCCGGCCAGCGGGAGATGGCCGGACAATGAGCAGTTCTTC
CDR3: CASSPASGRWPDNEQFF

size: -
length: 14
D: -
V: TRBV3-1/TRBV3-2
J: TRBJ2-7
DNA: TGTGCCAGCAGCCAAGTCACTCGGCGGGACGAGCAGTACTTC
CDR3: CASSQVTRRDEQYF

size: -
length: 16
D: TRBD1
V: TRBV19
J: TRBJ1-5
DNA: TGTGCCAGTAGTAGTGGGACAGGGCTTAGCAATCAGCCCCAGCATTTT
CDR3: CASSSGTGLSNQPQHF

size: -
length: 12
D: -
V: TRBV28
J: TRBJ2-1
DNA: TGTGCCAGCAGTCCCCCCCTACCTGAGCAGTTCTTC
CDR3: CASSPPLPEQFF

size: once
length: 17
D: TRBD2
V: TRBV18
J: TRBJ2-1
DNA: TGTGCCAGCTCACCCCGGCAATCCCCGGGAGGCTACAATGAGCAGTTCTTC
CDR3: CASSPRQSPGGYNEQFF

size: once
length: 18
D: TRBD1
V: TRBV4-1
J: TRBJ1-5
DNA: TGCGCCAGCAGAAAGAGTCTCTTAAGGGACAGCTACAATCAGCCCCAGCATTTT
CDR3: CASRKSLLRDSYNQPQHF

size: -
length: 18
D: TRBD2
V: TRBV15
J: TRBJ2-3
DNA: TGTGCCACCAGCAGAGATTGGGAGGGTGGGGAAGCCACAGATACGCAGTATTTT
CDR3: CATSRDWEGGEATDTQYF

size: -
length: 16
D: TRBD2
V: TRBV10-3
J: TRBJ2-3
DNA: TGTGCCATCAGTGACCCCACAAGGGAGGGGACAGATACGCAGTATTTT
CDR3: CAISDPTREGTDTQYF

size: -
length: 15
D: -
V: TRBV2
J: TRBJ2-3
DNA: TGTGCCAGCAGGCCCCAGGGTATTGTTACAGATACGCAGTATTTT
CDR3: CASRPQGIVTDTQYF

size: -
length: 14
D: TRBD2
V: TRBV10-3
J: TRBJ2-7
DNA: TGTGCCATCAGCGCGGCGGGGGACCCCTACGAGCAGTACTTC
CDR3: CAISAAGDPYEQYF

size: many
length: 14
D: TRBD2
V: TRBV5-1
J: TRBJ2-7
DNA: TGCGCCAGCAGCCCCGGGACTAGCGGGGGAGAGCAGTACTTC
CDR3: CASSPGTSGGEQYF

size: -
length: 18
D: TRBD2
V: TRBV11-3
J: TRBJ2-2
DNA: TGTGCCAGCAGCTTATCACGGACTAGCGGGAGGGCAACCGGGGAGCTGTTTTTT
CDR3: CASSLSRTSGRATGELFF

size: many
length: 14
D: -
V: TRBV4-1
J: TRBJ2-7
DNA: TGCGCCAGCAGCCAAATTATGGACAGTTTTGAGCAGTACTTC
CDR3: CASSQIMDSFEQYF

size: few
length: 12
D: -
V: TRBV12-3/TRBV12-4
J: TRBJ2-1
DNA: TGTGCCAGCAGCCCGAGCGGGCCAGAGCAGTTCTTC
CDR3: CASSPSGPEQFF

size: -
length: 15
D: -
V: TRBV14
J: TRBJ1-4
DNA: TGTGCCAGCAGCTGGGGCGGGGGATCTAATGAAAAACTGTTTTTT
CDR3: CASSWGGGSNEKLFF

size: once
length: 11
D: -
V: TRBV29-1
J: TRBJ1-2
DNA: TGCAGCGTTCTCTTCGACTATGGCTACACCTTC
CDR3: CSVLFDYGYTF

size: -
length: 19
D: -
V: TRBV3-1/TRBV3-2
J: TRBJ2-4
DNA: TGTGCCAGCAGCCAAGATTCCCCAGGGTTCTTAGCAGCCAAAAACATTCAGTACTTC
CDR3: CASSQDSPGFLAAKNIQYF

size: -
length: 15
D: -
V: TRBV27
J: TRBJ1-1
DNA: TGTGCCAGCAGTCCCGTAGGACACACGAACACTGAAGCTTTCTTT
CDR3: CASSPVGHTNTEAFF

size: few
length: 13
D: TRBD1
V: TRBV29-1
J: TRBJ1-5
DNA: TGCAGCGTTGGACAGGGTGGCGATCAGCCCCAGCATTTT
CDR3: CSVGQGGDQPQHF